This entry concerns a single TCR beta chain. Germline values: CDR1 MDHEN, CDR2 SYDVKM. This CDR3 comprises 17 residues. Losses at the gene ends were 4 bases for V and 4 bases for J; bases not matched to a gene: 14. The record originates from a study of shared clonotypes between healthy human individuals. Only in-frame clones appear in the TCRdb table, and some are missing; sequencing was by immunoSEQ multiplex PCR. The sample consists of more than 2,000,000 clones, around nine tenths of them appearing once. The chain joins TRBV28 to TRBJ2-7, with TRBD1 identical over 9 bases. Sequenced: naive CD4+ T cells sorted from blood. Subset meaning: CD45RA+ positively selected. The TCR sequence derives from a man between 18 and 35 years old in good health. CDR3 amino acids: CASSSGPNRGRGYEQYF. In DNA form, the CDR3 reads TGTGCCAGCAGTTCAGGCCCAAACAGGGGGCGCGGATACGAGCAGTACTTC.